These T cell receptor beta chains were read from a single sample in a study of shared clonotypes between healthy human individuals. Clones were sequenced by immunoSEQ multiplex PCR, and TCRdb holds only the in-frame ones, with some missing. Among more than 500,000 clones listed, approximately 96% were seen once. The specimen sequenced was naive CD8+ T cells sorted from blood. All receptors derive from a woman aged 25 to 39 in good health. Both conserved end residues are part of each CDR3. Fields, in order: V gene, clone size, D gene, J gene, CDR3 DNA, CDR3 protein. D genes are given only for firm matches. Where a row states a size, it is once, few, many or the class of an expanded clone; other rows omit it.

>TRBV5-1|-|-|TRBJ1-2
TGCGCCAGCAGCTTAGAAGACTATGGCTACACCTTC
CASSLEDYGYTF
>TRBV10-3|-|-|TRBJ2-6
TGTGCCATCAGTGAGTCTGAAGGGGCCAACGTCCTGACTTTC
CAISESEGANVLTF
>TRBV28|-|-|TRBJ1-1
TGTGCCAGCAGTTACGGTAACACTGAAGCTTTCTTT
CASSYGNTEAFF
>TRBV11-2|-|-|TRBJ2-7
TGTGCCAGCAGCTTAGACTCGGGATCCTACGAGCAGTACTTC
CASSLDSGSYEQYF
>TRBV5-6|-|-|TRBJ2-7
TGTGCCAGCAGCTTGGAGTTAGGGGACGGTGGTGTCAAGCAGTACTTC
CASSLELGDGGVKQYF
>TRBV27|-|-|TRBJ1-5
TGTGCCAGCAGTTTATCAGGCAGGAGTAGCAATCAGCCCCAGCATTTT
CASSLSGRSSNQPQHF
>TRBV2|-|-|TRBJ2-7
TGTGCCAGCTTGGGGTATGGGGACTCCTACGAGCAGTACTTC
CASLGYGDSYEQYF
>TRBV27|once|-|TRBJ2-2
TGTGCCAGCAGTTTAGGGCGCGGGCTGGACACCGGGGAGCTGTTTTTT
CASSLGRGLDTGELFF
>TRBV6-5|-|TRBD1|TRBJ2-1
TGTGCCAGCAGCCAAGACAGGGTCATGTACAATGAGCAGTTCTTC
CASSQDRVMYNEQFF
>TRBV28|-|-|TRBJ1-5
TGTGCCAGCAGTTTCGTTCAACAGGTCAATCAGCCCCAGCATTTT
CASSFVQQVNQPQHF
>TRBV5-1|-|TRBD2|TRBJ2-7
TGCGCCAGCAAACTTGGCGTAGCGGGGTCCTACGAGCAGTACTTC
CASKLGVAGSYEQYF
>TRBV27|-|TRBD2|TRBJ2-2
TGTGCCACCAAGACCTCAGCGGGAGGGTGGACCGGGGAGCTGTTTTTT
CATKTSAGGWTGELFF
>TRBV25-1|-|TRBD2|TRBJ2-7
TGTGCCAGCAGTAGGACTAGCGGGGGCTCCTACGAGCAGTACTTC
CASSRTSGGSYEQYF
>TRBV4-1|once|-|TRBJ1-3
TGCGCCAGCAGCCAATGGGGATCTGGAAACACCATATATTTT
CASSQWGSGNTIYF
>TRBV6-5|-|-|TRBJ1-3
TGTGCCAGCAGGACCTCTCCGCTCCCTGGAAACACCATATATTTT
CASRTSPLPGNTIYF
>TRBV12-1|-|-|TRBJ1-5
TGTGCCAGCCGGGCCGGGGAACAGGGTGATCAGCCCCAGCATTTT
CASRAGEQGDQPQHF
>TRBV7-9|-|-|TRBJ1-2
TGTGCCAGCAGCCCCGACAGCTACTATGGCTACACCTTC
CASSPDSYYGYTF
>TRBV13|-|TRBD2|TRBJ2-7
TGTGCCAGCAGCCCGGGTGAAGCGGGAGTCAGCGAGCAGTACTTC
CASSPGEAGVSEQYF
>TRBV18|-|-|TRBJ1-2
TGTGCCAGCTCACCACCGTTGCAATCCGGGACCTTATCTAACTATGGCTACACCTTC
CASSPPLQSGTLSNYGYTF
>TRBV28|-|TRBD2|TRBJ2-7
TGTGCCAGCAGTTTCTACGGACTAGCGGGAAACGAGCAGTACTTC
CASSFYGLAGNEQYF
>TRBV25-1|-|-|TRBJ2-3
TGTGCCAGCAAGGGGCTGGCTTCTGCAGATACGCAGTATTTT
CASKGLASADTQYF
>TRBV11-2|-|TRBD2|TRBJ2-1
TGTGCCAGCAGCTTAGGGGGTAGCGGGAGCCATGAGCAGTTCTTC
CASSLGGSGSHEQFF
>TRBV6-1|-|-|TRBJ1-2
TGTGCCAGCAGTGATTACGGGACACGGGGGAACTACACCTTC
CASSDYGTRGNYTF
>TRBV27|-|-|TRBJ1-5
TGTGCCAGCAGCCCCCCAGGGGTTATTCAGCCCCAGCATTTT
CASSPPGVIQPQHF
>TRBV19|-|-|TRBJ2-1
TGTGCCAGTGGTTATGAGCAGTTCTTC
CASGYEQFF
>TRBV15|-|-|TRBJ1-2
TGTGCCACCAGCTTTTACAGAGATGGCTACACCTTC
CATSFYRDGYTF
>TRBV5-8|-|-|TRBJ2-7
TGTGCCAGCAGCTTGGGGAGTAGCGGTTACGAGCAGTACTTC
CASSLGSSGYEQYF